This note documents a single TCR beta chain sequence. In Seattle, patients joined the study during active infection and were tracked longitudinally. V gave up 3 bases and J gave up 0 bases, with 14 bases separating them. Per the germline V gene, CDR1 is LNHNV and CDR2 is YYDKDF (reference sequence). The CDR3 length is 16 residues. The sample comes from a study of blood T cell repertoires in COVID-19. Study-level background: T cells, B-cell-depleted T cells, or PBMCs supplied cDNA or gDNA.

In the original analysis: Amplification with reference gene primers provided the estimates of nucleated cell counts. Libraries were prepared by immunoSEQ multiplex PCR; TCRdb keeps only in-frame clonotypes and omits some of them. V and J calls and clone size are copied from that table; D and trimming were computed from the DNA. The top ten clones hold roughly 0.84% of a sample with around 470,000 clones, 89% of them seen once. The sequenced sample consisted of peripheral blood. The chain couples TRBV15 to TRBJ1-1; a possible D gene is TRBD1 (6 bases). The sequence derives from a man between 18 and 29 years old with COVID-19, enrolled during active disease. The CDR3 DNA reads TGTGCCACCAGCAGGGGGGTGACAGGCTTGAACACTGAAGCTTTCTTT. This translates into CATSRGVTGLNTEAFF.